These 32 T cell receptor beta chains share one sample of origin, sequenced in a study of blood T cell repertoires in COVID-19. The assay was immunoSEQ multiplex PCR, and TCRdb's table has in-frame clones only and misses some. The sample has 150,000 to 200,000 clones, 80% to 90% seen once. The sequenced sample was peripheral blood. The receptor set was obtained from a man in his fifties or sixties with acute or convalescent COVID-19.

This sequence joins TRBV24-1 and TRBJ1-1; 7 bases align to TRBD1. The germline V gene encodes CDR1 KGHDR and CDR2 SFDVKD. This CDR3 region has 13 residues. V dropped 7 bases and J dropped 2; count of bases not matched to a gene: 3. The CDR3 coding sequence is TGTGCCACCAGACAGGGGTCCAACACTGAAGCTTTCTTT. Translating gives CATRQGSNTEAFF.

The chain carries TRBV27 and TRBJ1-5; the match to TRBD1 covers 8 bases. CDR3 length: 14 amino acids. In germline, CDR1 is MNHEY, CDR2 SMNVEV (reference sequence). V gave up 6 bases and J gave up 5 bases; unmatched junction bases: 6. The CDR3 coding sequence is TGTGCCAGCAGACAACGGACAGGGTATCAGCCCCAGCATTTT. This sequence encodes CASRQRTGYQPQHF.

CDR3 coding DNA: TGTGCCTGGAGTGTAAGGGGTCCCAGCGAGCAGTACTTC. Translation: CAWSVRGPSEQYF. The genes are TRBV30 and TRBJ2-7; a possible D gene is TRBD1 (5 bases). Germline CDR1 and CDR2: GTSNPN and SVGIG (reference sequence). The CDR3 totals 13 residues. V lost 0 bases and J lost 6, with 12 bases in between.

This clone has at least ten counts. The chain combines TRBV10-2 with TRBJ2-7; a weak D match, TRBD2 (5 bases). Trimming cost V 2 bases and J 7 bases, with 12 bases left between them. CDR3 length: 13 residues. The germline CDR1 and CDR2 sequences are WSHSY and SAAADI. The CDR3 loop reads CASSEGSSQEQYF. Written as DNA, the CDR3 is TGCGCCAGCAGTGAGGGGAGTTCTCAGGAGCAGTACTTC.

J is TRBJ1-4 and V is TRBV28; D not resolved. The germline V gene has CDR1 MDHEN and CDR2 SYDVKM. This CDR3 is 16 amino acids long. V lost 4 bases and J lost 5, with 17 bases in between. The CDR3 DNA reads TGTGCCAGCAGTTCACGACGGTACGGAGGGAATGAAAAACTGTTTTTT. Protein sequence: CASSSRRYGGNEKLFF.

This clone was observed a single time. The chain uses TRBV5-5 and TRBJ1-2; D gene ambiguous. The CDR3 is made up of 13 amino acids. Trimming took off 0 bases at V and 1 base at J, with 4 bases between the two ends. Germline CDR1 is SGHKS and CDR2 is YYEKEE (reference sequence). The CDR3 reads CASSLGSNYGYTF. CDR3 DNA: TGTGCCAGCAGCTTGGGGAGTAACTATGGCTACACCTTC.

The chain employs TRBV20-1 and TRBJ2-2, with TRBD1 identical over 7 bases. Per the germline V gene, CDR1 is DFQATT and CDR2 is SNEGSKA (reference sequence). Trimming took 3 bases from V and 0 from J; bases not matched to a gene: 4. This CDR3 spans 15 amino acids. Here the CDR3 reads CSASYGTANTGELFF. The CDR3 region has the DNA TGCAGTGCTAGTTATGGGACAGCGAACACCGGGGAGCTGTTTTTT.

The chain recombines TRBV29-1 with TRBJ1-5; TRBD1 is a possible D gene (6 bases). The CDR3 consists of 13 residues. Germline-derived CDR1 and CDR2 are SQVTM and ANQGSEA. V was shortened by 4 bases and J by 7 bases, with 14 bases between the two germline ends. The DNA for the CDR3 is TGCAGCGTTGGGGGGGGCGCGGGGCAGCCCCAGCATTTT. It specifies CSVGGGAGQPQHF.

The rearrangement links TRBV7-9 to TRBJ2-7; 7 bases line up with TRBD2. The CDR3 contains 14 residues. V lost 5 bases to trimming and J lost 2 bases; unmatched junction nucleotides: 6. Germline values: CDR1 SEHNR, CDR2 FQNEAQ (reference sequence). DNA for the CDR3: TGTGCCAGCAGCCGCGGGGGAAGACCCTACGAGCAGTACTTC. Its protein product is CASSRGGRPYEQYF.

This chain links TRBV6-5 with TRBJ1-2, with a weak D call TRBD1 (6 bases). This CDR3 region has 15 residues. Germline V gene sequence: CDR1 MNHEY, CDR2 SVGAGI. V was pared by 6 bases and J by 4 bases, with 18 bases between. The CDR3 sequence: CASSDPRGQPYGYTF. The CDR3 DNA follows: TGTGCCAGCAGCGATCCCCGAGGACAGCCCTATGGCTACACCTTC.

V and J are TRBV28 and TRBJ1-1, with D perhaps matching TRBD1 (6 bases). The V end lost 6 bases, the J end lost 0 bases, and 14 bases lay between the germline ends. The CDR3 has 15 residues. The germline CDR1 and CDR2 sequences are MDHEN and SYDVKM. This chain's CDR3 is CASRNRAGVNTEAFF. Here the CDR3 DNA reads TGTGCCAGCAGGAACCGAGCAGGGGTGAACACTGAAGCTTTCTTT.

This clone was seen only a few times. The V call is TRBV19, the J call TRBJ1-2; TRBD1 matches at 11 bases. Germline V gives CDR1 LNHDA, CDR2 SQIVND (reference sequence). The trim removed 3 bases at V and 3 bases at J, leaving 3 bases unmatched. The CDR3 has 15 amino acids. CDR3 loop: CASSIWDRGDYGYTF. CDR3 DNA sequence: TGTGCCAGTAGTATCTGGGACAGGGGGGACTATGGCTACACCTTC.

The chain has TRBV7-9 and TRBJ2-5, with a possible D match to TRBD2 (6 bases). Looked up from germline, CDR1 is SEHNR and CDR2 is FQNEAQ (reference sequence). This CDR3 comprises 13 residues. V lost 7 bases to trimming and J lost 5 bases, with 14 bases between them. For the CDR3, the DNA is TGTGCCAGCAACGGGATCGGGGGTGAGACCCAGTACTTC. Its protein product is CASNGIGGETQYF.

CDR3 sequence: CASSETTGAANTGELFF. CDR3 in DNA: TGTGCCAGCAGCGAAACGACAGGGGCTGCGAACACCGGGGAGCTGTTTTTT. This chain uses TRBV5-4 with TRBJ2-2; TRBD1 matches at 8 bases. CDR3 length: 17 amino acids. Germline V gene sequence: CDR1 SGHNT, CDR2 YYREEE (reference sequence). V dropped 4 bases and J dropped 0; count of bases not matched to a gene: 8.

This rearrangement joins TRBV6-1 to TRBJ1-2; possibly TRBD1 for D (5 bases). V gave up 2 bases and J gave up 7 bases, with 17 bases separating them. Germline values: CDR1 MNHNS, CDR2 SASEGT. The CDR3 runs 15 residues. In DNA form, the CDR3 reads TGTGCCAGCAGTGAACTGGGCAGGGAGGAGTCTGGCTACACCTTC. It translates to CASSELGREESGYTF.

This chain connects TRBV5-1 to TRBJ2-5, with D uncertain. Germline V gene sequence: CDR1 SGHRS, CDR2 YFSETQ. V was trimmed by 2 bases and J by 7 bases, leaving 12 bases between them. CDR3 size: 13 residues. The CDR3 here is CASSLERHLTQYF. CDR3 in DNA: TGCGCCAGCAGCTTAGAGCGCCATCTGACCCAGTACTTC.

This chain connects TRBV5-5 to TRBJ1-2; 9 bases fit TRBD1. CDR3 size: 15 residues. Unmatched junction bases numbered 5, after V lost 0 bases and J lost 5 bases. From germline, CDR1 is SGHKS and CDR2 YYEKEE (reference sequence). The CDR3 coding sequence is TGTGCCAGCAGCTTGGGATTACAGGGGGCTTATGGCTACACCTTC. Translating it yields CASSLGLQGAYGYTF.

The chain uses TRBV7-8 and TRBJ1-1, with 7 bases identical to TRBD1. V gave up 6 bases and J gave up 8 bases; unmatched junction bases: 18. Germline CDR1 and CDR2: SGHVS and FQNEAQ. The CDR3 consists of 16 residues. The CDR3 here is CASSSLRGRPSNEAFF. The CDR3 DNA reads as TGTGCCAGCAGTTCCTTGAGGGGGCGCCCGTCTAACGAAGCTTTCTTT.

The rearrangement uses TRBV3-1 (or the pseudogene TRBV3-2) and TRBJ2-2; 14 positions match TRBD2. Per the germline V gene, CDR1 is LGHDT and CDR2 is YNNKEL (reference sequence). V lost 3 bases to trimming and J lost 6 bases; unmatched junction nucleotides: 6. This CDR3 spans 17 amino acids. CDR3 DNA: TGTGCCAGCAGCCACCTAGGACTAGCGGGAGGTGCCGGGGAGCTGTTTTTT. Translating it yields CASSHLGLAGGAGELFF.

The chain combines TRBV19 with TRBJ1-5, with unresolved D. Per the germline V gene, CDR1 is LNHDA and CDR2 is SQIVND (reference sequence). CDR3 length: 15 amino acids. Trimming cost V 4 bases and J 2 bases, with 12 bases left between them. The CDR3 region is CASSTLREGNQPQHF. CDR3 nucleotide sequence: TGTGCCAGTAGTACCCTTAGGGAGGGCAATCAGCCCCAGCATTTT.

This clone was observed a single time. The rearrangement links TRBV18 to TRBJ2-7; 7 nucleotides line up with TRBD2. V lost 9 bases to trimming and J lost 2 bases; unmatched junction nucleotides: 7. From germline, CDR1 is KGHSH and CDR2 LQKENI. This CDR3 spans 13 amino acids. As DNA, the CDR3 is TGTGCCAGTCTCCAGGGACTAACCTACGAGCAGTACTTC. It encodes CASLQGLTYEQYF.

This clone was seen just once. J is TRBJ2-2 and V is TRBV2; 8 nucleotides match TRBD1. CDR3 length: 16 amino acids. Looked up from germline, CDR1 is SNHLY and CDR2 is FYNNEI. J lost 0 bases, V lost 8 bases, and 8 bases had no gene match. The CDR3 is CASAYSGQANTGELFF. CDR3 sequence (DNA): TGTGCCAGCGCCTACTCGGGACAGGCGAACACCGGGGAGCTGTTTTTT.

The rearrangement joins TRBV7-9 to TRBJ1-1, with 11 nucleotides matching TRBD1. CDR3 size: 15 residues. CDR1 and CDR2 (germline): SEHNR, FQNEAQ (reference sequence). V lost 5 bases, J lost 4 bases, and 6 bases stayed unmatched. Here the CDR3 reads CASSTGQGGSTEAFF. The CDR3 bases are TGTGCCAGCAGCACGGGACAGGGGGGAAGCACTGAAGCTTTCTTT.

The V gene is TRBV28, the J gene TRBJ1-2, with 10 bases aligning to TRBD1. Unmatched junction bases numbered 9, after V lost 1 base and J lost 7 bases. CDR1 and CDR2 from the germline V gene are MDHEN and SYDVKM. This CDR3 spans 16 amino acids. The CDR3 loop is CASSLYSGTGDRGYTF. For the CDR3, the DNA is TGTGCCAGCAGTTTATATTCCGGGACAGGGGATCGTGGCTACACCTTC.

CDR3 sequence: CASSRPTGGREPQHF. Written as DNA, the CDR3 is TGTGCCAGCAGTCGTCCAACAGGGGGCCGTGAGCCCCAGCATTTT. The chain couples TRBV28 to TRBJ1-5; 9 bases match TRBD1. Germline trimming cut 5 bases from V and 8 bases from J; bases unmatched to any gene: 10. The CDR3 runs to 15 residues. Germline V gene lookup returns CDR1 MDHEN and CDR2 SYDVKM.

The chain has TRBV10-3 and TRBJ2-4; D is perhaps TRBD1 (6 bases). CDR1 ENHRY and CDR2 SYGVKD come from the germline V gene. The CDR3 runs 14 residues. Between the trimmed V and J ends, which lost 2 bases and 6 bases, there was a span of 11 bases. Written as DNA, the CDR3 is TGTGCCATCAGTGAGCCGGGACACCCAAACATTCAGTACTTC. Residues: CAISEPGHPNIQYF.

The chain uses TRBV6-5 and TRBJ1-1, with D unclear. CDR1 and CDR2 (germline): MNHEY, SVGAGI. The CDR3 is 15 residues long. Trimming took 5 bases from V and 2 from J, leaving 15 bases between them. The CDR3 DNA reads TGTGCCAGCAGTCGGCCGGGATACTCCAACACTGAAGCTTTCTTT. As protein: CASSRPGYSNTEAFF.

The chain combines TRBV23-1 with TRBJ1-5; D perhaps matches TRBD1 (5 bases). TRBV23-1 is flagged as an ORF with uncertain function. This CDR3 has 16 residues. V lost 7 bases to trimming and J lost 4 bases, with 20 bases between them. CDR3 coding DNA: TGCGCCAGCAACCCCGTCCCTGACAGATATAATCAGCCCCAGCATTTT. It yields the protein CASNPVPDRYNQPQHF.

The rearrangement uses TRBV5-1 and TRBJ2-3; D is perhaps TRBD1 (5 bases). Germline CDR1 SGHRS, CDR2 YFSETQ. This CDR3 spans 15 amino acids. Trimming took off 4 bases at V and 1 base at J, with 13 bases between the two ends. This CDR3 is CASSPGQGGTDTQYF. The DNA of the CDR3 is TGCGCCAGCAGCCCTGGTCAGGGCGGCACAGATACGCAGTATTTT.

This clone was observed once. V usage is TRBV5-1 and J usage is TRBJ2-1; 15 nucleotides line up with TRBD2. V trimming: 4 bases; J trimming: 6 bases; junction bases outside the gene matches: 5. Germline-derived CDR1 and CDR2 are SGHRS and YFSETQ. CDR3 size: 16 residues. This CDR3 reads CASSGTSGRFPNEQFF. The CDR3 nucleotides are TGCGCCAGCAGCGGGACTAGCGGGAGGTTCCCCAATGAGCAGTTCTTC. Complete variable domain (other parts from reference TRBV5-1 and TRBJ2-1): KAGVTQTPRYLIKTRGQQVTLSCSPISGHRSVSWYQQTPGQGLQFLFEYFSETQRNKGNFPGRFSGRQFSNSRSEMNVSTLELGDSALYLCASSGTSGRFPNEQFFGPGTRLTVL.

The table lists this clone with a few counts. This chain links TRBV29-1 with TRBJ1-1; 8 nucleotides match TRBD1. This CDR3 has 12 amino acids. Germline V lookup: CDR1 SQVTM, CDR2 ANQGSEA. V gave up 4 bases and J gave up 6 bases; unmatched junction bases: 4. The chain's CDR3 is CSVAGGWAEAFF. In DNA form, the CDR3 reads TGCAGCGTTGCAGGGGGCTGGGCTGAAGCTTTCTTT.

The chain uses TRBV4-1 and TRBJ1-1; 9 positions agree with TRBD1. The CDR3 sequence is 15 residues long. Germline lookup yields CDR1 MGHRA and CDR2 YSYEKL. J was trimmed by 1 base and V by 4 bases; bases with no gene match: 4. This CDR3 is CASSLRDRENTEAFF. CDR3 bases: TGCGCCAGCAGCCTTAGGGACAGGGAGAACACTGAAGCTTTCTTT.